Detailed here is one T cell receptor (beta chain). CDR1 LNHDA and CDR2 SQIVND come from the germline V gene (reference sequence). The length of the CDR3 is 15 residues. V lost 3 bases and J lost 4, with 10 bases in between. This record comes from a study of shared clonotypes between healthy human individuals. The table came from immunoSEQ multiplex PCR; TCRdb's copy has only in-frame clones and leaves some out. This table has millions of clones, more than 80% appearing once. The chain combines TRBV19 with TRBJ2-6; no definite D call. Sequencing was carried out using naive CD4+ T cells sorted from blood. Subset reported: CD45RA+ positively selected. The sequence derives from a man in his late teens or twenties in good health. In DNA form, the CDR3 reads TGTGCCAGTAGTATTCACGGGCCCGGGGCCAACGTCCTGACTTTC. Translation: CASSIHGPGANVLTF.